The 22 T cell receptor beta chains listed next were all sequenced from one sample in a study of T cells in localized non-small cell lung cancer (dated by TCRdb to the early 2020s). Library prep was done by the immunoSEQ multiplex PCR assay. TCRdb re-hosts the immuneACCESS table, in-frame sequences only. Its copies lack some clones; in the studies checked, an unresolved V gene accounts for under half of them, and the cause for the rest is not known. In this sample the table shows 7,700 or so clones, about 91% of which occur a single time. In total, the top ten clones hold roughly 4.5% of the sample. The sample consisted of peripheral blood mononuclear cells, taken before any cancer treatment. All receptors derive from a male donor at least 60 years old with stage II lung adenocarcinoma.

As to this clone: The DNA is omitted, as the CDR3 cannot be located on it reliably, and the CDR3 follows TCRdb's listing. The rearrangement links TRBV18 to TRBJ2-5; TRBD2 reflects the table's D call only, with no check against the DNA. Looked up from germline, CDR1 is KGHSH and CDR2 is LQKENI. The CDR3 totals 15 residues, both ends included. The CDR3 loop is CASSPPSVAAGSKYF.

J is TRBJ1-1 and V is TRBV4-1; TRBD1 aligns across 8 bases. V lost 1 base to trimming and J lost 4 bases; unmatched junction nucleotides: 11. The CDR3 extends over 17 amino acids. Per germline, CDR1 MGHRA and CDR2 YSYEKL. The CDR3 region is CASSQVPTGQGLTEAFF. The CDR3 DNA is TGCGCCAGCAGCCAAGTACCCACCGGACAGGGCCTCACTGAAGCTTTCTTT.

The J gene is TRBJ1-2, the V gene TRBV30, with D tentatively TRBD1 (6 bases). V was trimmed by 4 bases and J by 2 bases, leaving 14 bases between them. The CDR3 sequence is 14 residues long. Germline V gives CDR1 GTSNPN, CDR2 SVGIG (reference sequence). The CDR3 DNA reads TGTGCCTGGACTCGGGACACTTCGAACTATGGCTACACCTTC. It specifies CAWTRDTSNYGYTF.

V is TRBV19 and J is TRBJ1-3, with a weak D call TRBD1 (5 bases). Trimming took off 9 bases at V and 2 bases at J, with 14 bases between the two ends. Germline assignment: CDR1 LNHDA and CDR2 SQIVND (reference sequence). The CDR3 is 14 amino acids. The DNA of the CDR3 is TGTGCCAGGGCCGCCGGGGGGGCTGGAAACACCATATATTTT. Amino acids: CARAAGGAGNTIYF.

V gene TRBV5-1 combines with J gene TRBJ2-5, with a possible D match to TRBD2 (7 bases). Germline CDR1 reads SGHRS; CDR2 reads YFSETQ. V lost 2 bases and J 3 bases, leaving 11 bases between the germline ends. The CDR3 has 14 amino acids. In DNA form, the CDR3 reads TGCGCCAGCAGCTTCGGGGGGCGGGAAGAGACCCAGTACTTC. Translated: CASSFGGREETQYF.

The CDR3 loop is CASSPRQDEAFF. In DNA form, the CDR3 reads TGTGCCAGCAGCCCCCGACAGGACGAAGCTTTCTTT. The chain is built from TRBV11-2 and TRBJ1-1, with D possibly being TRBD1 (6 bases). Per germline, CDR1 SGHAT and CDR2 FQNNGV. V lost 5 bases, J lost 8 bases, and 12 bases lay in between. The CDR3 is 12 amino acids.

V usage is TRBV5-1 and J usage is TRBJ2-3, with D possibly being TRBD2 (6 bases). Germline CDR1 reads SGHRS; CDR2 reads YFSETQ. The CDR3 sequence is 16 residues long. V was shortened by 0 bases and J by 2 bases, with 13 bases between the two germline ends. In nucleotides, the CDR3 is TGCGCCAGCAGCTTGGATCCCGGCGGGGCCACAGATACGCAGTATTTT. It encodes CASSLDPGGATDTQYF. The full variable domain, completed using reference TRBV5-1 and TRBJ2-3, is KAGVTQTPRYLIKTRGQQVTLSCSPISGHRSVSWYQQTPGQGLQFLFEYFSETQRNKGNFPGRFSGRQFSNSRSEMNVSTLELGDSALYLCASSLDPGGATDTQYFGPGTRLTVL.

V usage is TRBV7-9 and J usage is TRBJ1-2, with a tentative D call TRBD1 (6 bases). CDR3 length: 15 residues. CDR1 and CDR2 (germline): SEHNR, FQNEAQ (reference sequence). V lost 1 base to trimming and J lost 4 bases, with 13 bases between them. The CDR3 bases are TGTGCCAGCAGCTTAGGATCCGCAGGGGCCTATGGCTACACCTTC. Translating it yields CASSLGSAGAYGYTF.

This chain links TRBV2 with TRBJ2-5; 16 bases are shared with TRBD2. The V gene end was trimmed by 11 bases and the J gene end by 4 bases; junction bases not matched to a gene: 10. CDR1 is SNHLY and CDR2 is FYNNEI in the germline V gene. This CDR3 region has 16 residues. DNA for the CDR3: TGTGCCGGACCGGGACTAGCGGGGGGGCAATCAGAGACCCAGTACTTC. Translating it yields CAGPGLAGGQSETQYF.

This chain connects TRBV6-1 to TRBJ2-5; 8 bases line up with TRBD1. Germline-derived CDR1 and CDR2 are MNHNS and SASEGT. The ends lost 4 bases at V and 1 base at J; junction bases unmatched: 11. This CDR3 has 17 amino acids. The CDR3 spells CASSAPQTGAFQETQYF. CDR3 DNA: TGTGCCAGCAGTGCTCCCCAGACAGGGGCCTTCCAAGAGACCCAGTACTTC.

The V call is TRBV6-5, the J call TRBJ1-2, with TRBD1 identical over 8 bases. Looked up from germline, CDR1 is MNHEY and CDR2 is SVGAGI. With 7 bases clipped from V and 7 bases from J, the junction kept 11 bases outside the gene matches. The CDR3 spans 14 residues. Here the CDR3 reads CASTQGAVVGGYTF. CDR3 sequence (DNA): TGTGCCAGCACTCAGGGGGCGGTAGTCGGTGGCTACACCTTC.

The chain joins TRBV9 to TRBJ2-6; the match to TRBD1 covers 7 bases. This CDR3 is built from 16 residues. Losses at the gene ends were 7 bases for V and 0 bases for J; bases not matched to a gene: 7. Germline V gene data show CDR1 as SGDLS and CDR2 as YYNGEE. As DNA, the CDR3 is TGTGCCAGCTCCACGGGACAGACCTCTGGGGCCAACGTCCTGACTTTC. Translating gives CASSTGQTSGANVLTF.

This clone was counted between two and nine times. The V call is TRBV19, the J call TRBJ2-7, with D tentatively TRBD1 or TRBD2 (5 bases each). The germline V gene has CDR1 LNHDA and CDR2 SQIVND (reference sequence). This CDR3 contains 14 residues. Deletions cut 4 bases from V and 3 bases from J, with 13 bases between. CDR3 nucleotides: TGTGCCAGTAGTAGGAGCTTGGGGGACTACGAGCAGTACTTC. This encodes CASSRSLGDYEQYF. The complete variable domain, with remaining parts taken from reference TRBV19 and TRBJ2-7, reads DGGITQSPKYLFRKEGQNVTLSCEQNLNHDAMYWYRQDPGQGLRLIYYSQIVNDFQKGDIAEGYSVSREKKESFPLTVTSAQKNPTAFYLCASSRSLGDYEQYFGPGTRLTVT.

The rearrangement joins TRBV6-1 to TRBJ2-2; a weak D match, TRBD1 (5 bases). Germline V gene lookup returns CDR1 MNHNS and CDR2 SASEGT. The CDR3 has 14 residues. With 8 bases removed from V and 8 bases from J, the gap between germline ends came to 18 bases. CDR3 residues: CASPKTVSPGELFF. The CDR3 DNA follows: TGTGCCAGCCCTAAGACAGTCTCCCCGGGGGAGCTGTTTTTT.

This clone was detected once. This chain links TRBV10-3 with TRBJ2-1, with D perhaps matching TRBD1 or TRBD2 (5 bases each). CDR3 length: 15 residues. Trimming took 4 bases from V and 0 from J, leaving 10 bases between them. Germline V lookup: CDR1 ENHRY, CDR2 SYGVKD. The CDR3 coding sequence is TGTGCCATCAGTGGGGACCTAAGCTCCTACAATGAGCAGTTCTTC. Amino acids: CAISGDLSSYNEQFF.

This chain links TRBV4-3 with TRBJ1-1; the D is unclear. Germline lookup yields CDR1 LGHNA and CDR2 YSLEER. V was cut by 2 bases and J by 5 bases, with 9 bases left in between. The CDR3 length is 13 residues. The CDR3 region is CASSQQERTEAFF. Written as DNA, the CDR3 is TGCGCCAGCAGCCAACAAGAACGGACTGAAGCTTTCTTT.

This clone was observed a single time. The chain combines TRBV4-1 with TRBJ2-7; 9 bases are shared with TRBD1. Germline V gene sequence: CDR1 MGHRA, CDR2 YSYEKL. Losses at the gene ends were 4 bases for V and 4 bases for J; bases not matched to a gene: 8. The CDR3 totals 15 residues. As DNA, the CDR3 is TGCGCCAGCAGCCTGCCGGACAGGGGAATGTACGAGCAGTACTTC. The encoded protein is CASSLPDRGMYEQYF.

The CDR3 sequence: CSVVRSATNTEAFF. For the CDR3, the DNA is TGCAGCGTTGTAAGGTCGGCGACGAACACTGAAGCTTTCTTT. The J gene is TRBJ1-1, the V gene TRBV29-1; D is undetermined. This CDR3 spans 14 amino acids. The ends were cut back, 4 bases at V and 1 base at J, with 13 bases in the middle. Germline V gives CDR1 SQVTM, CDR2 ANQGSEA.

The rearrangement uses TRBV19 and TRBJ2-5; 7 bases are a match to TRBD2. V lost 6 bases to trimming and J lost 4 bases; unmatched junction nucleotides: 11. This CDR3 has 15 residues. CDR1 and CDR2 from the germline V gene are LNHDA and SQIVND (reference sequence). CDR3 DNA: TGTGCCAGTAGCCTCCTCATGGGGGGGGGAGAGACCCAGTACTTC. This encodes CASSLLMGGGETQYF.

The CDR3: CASSRQGLAGGRSDTQYF. The CDR3 DNA is TGTGCCAGCAGCCGCCAAGGACTAGCGGGGGGGCGATCAGATACGCAGTATTTT. This sequence joins TRBV14 and TRBJ2-3; 15 bases fit TRBD2. Losses at the gene ends were 4 bases for V and 4 bases for J; bases not matched to a gene: 9. Germline V lookup: CDR1 SGHDN, CDR2 FVKESK. The CDR3 has 18 residues.

This clone was found a few times. This chain uses TRBV15 with TRBJ1-2; TRBD1 aligns across 7 bases. With 0 bases clipped from V and 8 bases from J, the junction kept 6 bases outside the gene matches. Germline assignment: CDR1 LNHNV and CDR2 YYDKDF (reference sequence). This CDR3 spans 14 amino acids. The CDR3 reads CATSRDKGGEGYTF. The CDR3 coding sequence is TGTGCCACCAGCAGAGATAAAGGGGGCGAGGGCTACACCTTC. The full variable domain, with the rest looked up from reference TRBV15 and TRBJ1-2, is DAMVIQNPRYQVTQFGKPVTLSCSQTLNHNVMYWYQQKSSQAPKLLFHYYDKDFNNEADTPDNFQSRRPNTSFCFLDIRSPGLGDTAMYLCATSRDKGGEGYTFGSGTRLTVV.

V usage is TRBV14 and J usage is TRBJ2-5; 9 bases are a match to TRBD1. The CDR3 sequence is 16 residues long. From germline, CDR1 is SGHDN and CDR2 FVKESK. Unmatched junction bases numbered 9, after V lost 3 bases and J lost 4 bases. The CDR3 spells CASSHILSTGGETQYF. For the CDR3, the DNA is TGTGCCAGCAGCCACATACTTTCGACAGGGGGAGAGACCCAGTACTTC.